This T cell receptor (beta chain) was sequenced in a study of OX40 agonist ivuxolimab in advanced cancers. Method: immunoSEQ multiplex PCR; TCRdb's copy keeps in-frame clones and lacks some. Among about 64,000 clones listed, more than 80% were seen once. The timepoints at which blood was sampled were baseline, cycle 4 day 1, and cycle 7 day 1. The sequencing used CD4+ or CD8+ T cells sorted from blood, collected in a trial of the OX40 agonist ivuxolimab. This TCR was sampled from an adult with an advanced solid tumor such as melanoma, head and neck, liver or kidney cancer.

CDR3 sequence: CASSFRRDRGIYEQYF. CDR3 sequence (DNA): TGTGCCAGCAGTTTCCGGAGGGACAGGGGCATCTACGAGCAGTACTTC. This sequence joins TRBV28 and TRBJ2-7, with TRBD1 matching 10 bases. Trimming at V came to 3 bases and at J to 3 bases, leaving 8 bases not matched to a gene. The CDR3 totals 16 residues. The germline gives CDR1 MDHEN, CDR2 SYDVKM.